This T cell receptor (beta chain) emerged from a study of blood T cell repertoires in COVID-19. Study-level background: PBMCs, B-cell-depleted T cells, or T cells were the source of the cDNA or gDNA that made up the material.

The data were produced by immunoSEQ multiplex PCR, yet TCRdb's version contains in-frame clones alone and is incomplete. The sample lists some 200,000 clones; roughly 88% were seen once. The CDR3 has 14 residues. Germline assignment: CDR1 SGHVS and CDR2 FQNEAQ. V lost 5 bases to trimming and J lost 4 bases; unmatched junction nucleotides: 4. The clonotype originates from a man over 45 with COVID-19, enrolled during active disease. The sequenced sample consisted of peripheral blood. The chain combines TRBV7-8 with TRBJ2-2, with 7 bases lining up with TRBD1. The CDR3 DNA is TGTGCCAGCAGCCCCGGGACAGCCACCGGGGAGCTGTTTTTT. It encodes CASSPGTATGELFF.